The 25 T cell receptor beta chains presented below share a single source sample, sequenced in a study of cytotoxic CD8 clonotypes in ibrutinib-treated CLL. The assay was immunoSEQ multiplex PCR, and TCRdb's table has in-frame clones only and misses some. The sample yields around 70,000 clones, 75% to 90% seen once. Material: PBMCs, obtained after 24 months of ibrutinib treatment. The receptors come from a human donor with chronic lymphocytic leukemia.

The CDR3 is CASSSLRPLTEQYF. The CDR3 DNA sequence: TGTGCCAGCAGCTCCCTGCGCCCGCTTACCGAGCAGTACTTC. The V gene is TRBV27, the J gene TRBJ2-7; D remains unclear. The V gene lost 6 bases and the J gene lost 6 bases, with 18 bases spanning the gap. Germline-derived CDR1 and CDR2 are MNHEY and SMNVEV (reference sequence). The length of the CDR3 is 14 residues.

V and J are TRBV6-1 and TRBJ1-5; D ambiguous. CDR3 length equals 13 residues. CDR1 and CDR2 from the germline V gene are MNHNS and SASEGT. V lost 4 bases and J lost 7, with 11 bases in between. The CDR3 spells CASSGGNAQPQHF. The CDR3 DNA sequence: TGTGCCAGCAGTGGAGGGAATGCGCAGCCCCAGCATTTT.

This chain links TRBV9 with TRBJ1-4, with D perhaps matching TRBD1 (5 bases). Deletions cut 0 bases from V and 3 bases from J, with 9 bases between. Germline lookup yields CDR1 SGDLS and CDR2 YYNGEE. CDR3 length equals 15 residues. CDR3 nucleotide sequence: TGTGCCAGCAGCGTAGAGGGGTCGGCTAATGAAAAACTGTTTTTT. Protein sequence: CASSVEGSANEKLFF.

The V and J genes are TRBV5-4 and TRBJ1-2, with D perhaps TRBD1 (6 bases). The CDR3 spans 15 residues. V was shortened by 4 bases and J by 8 bases, with 21 bases between the two germline ends. CDR1 is SGHNT and CDR2 is YYREEE in the germline V gene (reference sequence). Here the CDR3 DNA reads TGTGCCAGCAGCCATAAAATACAGGGTTCGGAGGGCTACACCTTC. Its translation is CASSHKIQGSEGYTF.

The rearrangement links TRBV7-2 to TRBJ2-2; D not certain. Trimming cost V 4 bases and J 3 bases, with 6 bases left between them. CDR1 and CDR2 (germline): SGHTA, FQGNSA. There are 13 residues in the CDR3. The CDR3 here is CASSYYDTGELFF. The CDR3 nucleotides read TGTGCCAGCAGCTATTACGACACCGGGGAGCTGTTTTTT.

This sequence joins TRBV10-3 and TRBJ1-1, with 7 positions matching TRBD1. The CDR3 has 15 residues. Trimming cost V 8 bases and J 0 bases; bases outside gene matches: 9. CDR1 ENHRY and CDR2 SYGVKD come from the germline V gene. The CDR3 DNA follows: TGTGCCATCTCTCAGGGGGGCCTTGTGAACACTGAAGCTTTCTTT. It encodes CAISQGGLVNTEAFF.

With regard to this clone: At the DNA level, this CDR3 is encoded by other sequences in the same sample as well. V usage is TRBV28 and J usage is TRBJ2-6; D is uncertain. The CDR3 has 14 amino acids. Germline assignment: CDR1 MDHEN and CDR2 SYDVKM. Trimming cost V 2 bases and J 4 bases, with 6 bases left between them. CDR3 in DNA: TGTGCCAGCAGTTTAAGGTCCGGGGCCAACGTCCTGACTTTC. Its protein product is CASSLRSGANVLTF.

This clone was counted between two and nine times. The chain recombines TRBV11-2 with TRBJ1-2; 7 bases agree with TRBD1. This CDR3 spans 13 amino acids. With 5 bases clipped from V and 7 bases from J, the junction kept 7 bases outside the gene matches. The V gene's germline CDR1 is SGHAT and CDR2 FQNNGV. In DNA, the CDR3 is TGTGCCAGCAGCCACACAGGGGCCGCTGGCTACACCTTC. Translating gives CASSHTGAAGYTF.

The chain couples TRBV5-4 to TRBJ1-5; 8 bases match TRBD1. Trimming at V came to 3 bases and at J to 1 base, leaving 3 bases not matched to a gene. Germline CDR1 and CDR2: SGHNT and YYREEE (reference sequence). The CDR3 sequence is 15 residues long. CDR3 residues: CASSSQGASNQPQHF. The CDR3 DNA follows: TGTGCCAGCAGCTCGCAGGGGGCAAGCAATCAGCCCCAGCATTTT.

The chain has TRBV18 and TRBJ2-5, with no clear D. Germline values: CDR1 KGHSH, CDR2 LQKENI. Trimming cost V 3 bases and J 2 bases, with 10 bases left between them. The CDR3 runs 14 residues. The CDR3 DNA is TGTGCCAGCTCACCCCCCGGAGTACAAGAGACCCAGTACTTC. Protein: CASSPPGVQETQYF.

The V gene is TRBV6-1, the J gene TRBJ1-2; TRBD1 aligns across 9 bases. The germline V gene encodes CDR1 MNHNS and CDR2 SASEGT. The V segment lost 4 bases and the J segment 8 bases; nucleotides outside the gene matches: 14. The CDR3 covers 16 residues. The CDR3 protein is CASSVETGGAGYGYTF. CDR3 coding DNA: TGTGCCAGCAGTGTCGAAACAGGGGGCGCGGGATACGGCTACACCTTC.

The chain uses TRBV28 and TRBJ1-2, with D unclear. The CDR3 spans 14 residues. Looked up from germline, CDR1 is MDHEN and CDR2 is SYDVKM. The V gene lost 7 bases and the J gene lost 1 base, with 13 bases spanning the gap. CDR3 DNA sequence: TGTGCCAGCACATCCTTGACCAGTAACTATGGCTACACCTTC. It yields the protein CASTSLTSNYGYTF.

The chain joins TRBV7-9 to TRBJ1-3; D unclear. Germline V gives CDR1 SEHNR, CDR2 FQNEAQ (reference sequence). This CDR3 comprises 15 residues. Trimming removed 3 bases at V and 0 bases at J, with 9 bases between. The CDR3 here is CASSLNQSSGNTIYF. As DNA, the CDR3 is TGTGCCAGCAGCTTGAACCAGAGCTCTGGAAACACCATATATTTT.

The V call is TRBV6-1, the J call TRBJ1-2, with D possibly matching TRBD1 (6 bases). CDR3 length: 12 amino acids. Trimming took off 4 bases at V and 8 bases at J, with 11 bases between the two ends. Germline V gene lookup returns CDR1 MNHNS and CDR2 SASEGT. CDR3 nucleotide sequence: TGTGCCAGCAGTGGAGGACAGTTAGGCTACACCTTC. It encodes CASSGGQLGYTF.

The chain joins TRBV25-1 to TRBJ1-1; possible D gene TRBD1, 5 bases. This CDR3 is 14 amino acids long. V was cut by 1 base and J by 7 bases, with 13 bases left in between. CDR1 MGHDK and CDR2 SYGVNS come from the germline V gene. The CDR3 protein is CASSELTRGREAFF. CDR3 nucleotides: TGTGCCAGCAGTGAATTAACCCGGGGCCGTGAAGCTTTCTTT.

The chain has TRBV30 and TRBJ1-5; 9 positions match TRBD1. The CDR3 has 14 residues. V lost 2 bases, J lost 4 bases, and 3 bases stayed unmatched. Germline assignment: CDR1 GTSNPN and CDR2 SVGIG (reference sequence). The CDR3 coding sequence is TGTGCCTGGAGTTCCGGGACAGGGAATCAGCCCCAGCATTTT. Translation: CAWSSGTGNQPQHF.

This clone showed up just once. This rearrangement joins TRBV6-5 to TRBJ1-3; D perhaps matches TRBD1 (5 bases). CDR3 size: 15 residues. V was trimmed by 6 bases and J by 1 base, leaving 13 bases between them. The germline V gene has CDR1 MNHEY and CDR2 SVGAGI. CDR3 loop: CASRVTTASGNTIYF. Written as DNA, the CDR3 is TGTGCCAGCAGAGTTACGACAGCATCTGGAAACACCATATATTTT.

This sequence joins TRBV20-1 and TRBJ1-4; possible D gene TRBD1, 5 bases. Germline V CDR1 and CDR2: DFQATT, SNEGSKA (reference sequence). Trimming cost V 5 bases and J 12 bases, with 13 bases left between them. The CDR3 is made up of 11 amino acids. The CDR3 spells CSARTRRELFF. The DNA for the CDR3 is TGCAGTGCTCGGACAAGGCGGGAACTGTTTTTT.

The chain joins TRBV9 to TRBJ2-2; 9 bases fit TRBD1. The CDR3 runs 14 residues. From germline, CDR1 is SGDLS and CDR2 YYNGEE. V lost 3 bases, J lost 6 bases, and 3 bases stayed unmatched. Here the CDR3 DNA reads TGTGCCAGCAGCGCTGGACAGGGGCCCGGGGAGCTGTTTTTT. Encoded protein: CASSAGQGPGELFF.

The chain uses TRBV28 and TRBJ2-1; 11 bases fit TRBD2. Germline CDR1 reads MDHEN; CDR2 reads SYDVKM. The CDR3 is 16 residues long. J lost 3 bases, V lost 6 bases, and 7 bases had no gene match. The CDR3, as DNA: TGTGCCAGCAGGGGTACTAGCGGGAGTCTCTACAATGAGCAGTTCTTC. Translating gives CASRGTSGSLYNEQFF.

For the CDR3, the DNA is TGTGCCAGCAGCTTAGGAGAGACCCAGTACTTC. As protein: CASSLGETQYF. The chain links TRBV11-2 to TRBJ2-5; D gene ambiguous. Trimming stripped 1 base from V and 4 bases from J, with 1 base between. Germline V gives CDR1 SGHAT, CDR2 FQNNGV. The CDR3 extends over 11 amino acids.

This chain uses TRBV28 with TRBJ1-2; D is uncertain. The CDR3 loop spans 12 amino acids. V lost 3 bases and J 7 bases, leaving 9 bases between the germline ends. Germline V CDR1 and CDR2: MDHEN, SYDVKM. The DNA for the CDR3 is TGTGCCAGCAGTTTGCGATCGACTGGCTACACCTTC. The encoded protein is CASSLRSTGYTF.

CDR3 residues: CASRLTGANTIYF. The CDR3 DNA is TGTGCCAGCAGGCTGACAGGGGCGAACACCATATATTTT. The chain combines TRBV28 with TRBJ1-3; 8 bases fit TRBD1. V lost 6 bases and J lost 7; bases outside the gene matches: 5. The CDR3 runs 13 residues. Germline V gene lookup returns CDR1 MDHEN and CDR2 SYDVKM.

The chain links TRBV7-6 to TRBJ2-1; D possibly matches TRBD1 or TRBD2 (7 bases each). The CDR3 length is 17 residues. CDR1 is SGHVS and CDR2 is FNYEAQ in the germline V gene. V was pared by 4 bases and J by 7 bases, with 23 bases between. CDR3 DNA sequence: TGTGCCAGCAGCTCCGGACAGGCCCTCGGGAGGCCGAATGAGCAGTTCTTC. Translation gives CASSSGQALGRPNEQFF.

The chain combines TRBV25-1 with TRBJ2-7; 7 positions agree with TRBD1. The germline CDR1 and CDR2 sequences are MGHDK and SYGVNS. V lost 4 bases to trimming and J lost 2 bases; unmatched junction nucleotides: 5. CDR3 length: 14 residues. CDR3 DNA: TGTGCCAGCAGTGGAGGGACAGCAGCCTACGAGCAGTACTTC. Encoded protein: CASSGGTAAYEQYF.